This T cell receptor beta chain was documented in a study of tumour-infiltrating T cells in Burkitt lymphoma. Study at large: Repertoire clonality predicted overall and progression-free survival.

This CDR3 contains 14 residues. Trimming stripped 5 bases from V and 2 bases from J, with 13 bases between. Germline CDR1 is LNHDA and CDR2 is SQIVND (reference sequence). Measured with immunoSEQ multiplex PCR; TCRdb has only the in-frame clones, and not every one. Among 13,000 or so clones listed, 65% to 90% were seen once. The clonotype comes from a human donor with diffuse large B-cell lymphoma. The sequenced sample consisted of tumor tissue. V and J are TRBV19 and TRBJ2-7, with D tentatively TRBD2 (5 bases). CDR3 protein: CASSLTDGTYEQYF. CDR3 DNA: TGTGCCAGTAGTCTGACGGACGGGACCTACGAGCAGTACTTC.